Below, 3 T cell receptor beta chains from the same sample are listed, as sequenced in a study of radiotherapy plus CTLA-4 blockade in lung cancer. Assay: immunoSEQ multiplex PCR; the TCRdb copy retains only in-frame clones and omits some. The sample comprises 30,000 to 50,000 clones, more than 70% of which are singletons, and under 25% rests with the top ten. Sample: peripheral blood, taken from a patient treated with radiotherapy plus ipilimumab. The receptor source for this set is a human donor with non-small cell lung cancer that progressed on radiotherapy plus ipilimumab.

J is TRBJ1-2 and V is TRBV5-1; D unresolved. Germline CDR1 is SGHRS and CDR2 is YFSETQ. Trimming shortened V by 1 base and J by 8 bases, and 12 bases separated the two germline ends. The CDR3 runs to 13 residues. CDR3 loop: CASSLFVSYGYTF. For the CDR3, the DNA is TGCGCCAGCAGCTTGTTTGTCAGTTACGGCTACACCTTC.

J is TRBJ1-6 and V is TRBV12-5, with D possibly matching TRBD1 (6 bases). This CDR3 contains 14 residues. CDR1 and CDR2 from the germline V gene are LGHNT and FRNRAP. Trimming shortened V by 5 bases and J by 8 bases, and 13 bases separated the two germline ends. Written as DNA, the CDR3 is TGTGCTAGTGGTACCGGGACACTGGATTCACCCCTCCACTTT. Its translation is CASGTGTLDSPLHF.

The rearrangement links TRBV2 to TRBJ1-2; no definite D call. V gave up 8 bases and J gave up 0 bases, with 16 bases separating them. Looked up from germline, CDR1 is SNHLY and CDR2 is FYNNEI. The CDR3 sequence is 15 residues long. The CDR3 nucleotides are TGTGCCAGCCTACATATGGCAGCGACTAACTATGGCTACACCTTC. Encoded protein: CASLHMAATNYGYTF.